The 2 T cell receptor beta chains listed next were all sequenced from one sample in a study of blood T cell repertoires in COVID-19 (dated by TCRdb to 2019 to 2021). The library was generated by the immunoSEQ multiplex PCR assay. TCRdb retrieved this table from immuneACCESS and kept in-frame rearrangements only. Not all clones are present; in checked studies, unresolved V genes account for under half, and no reason is known for the remainder. Across this sample there are about 160,000 clones, with around 82% seen only once. Roughly 11% of the sample is held by the ten biggest clonotypes. Sequencing was done on a sample of peripheral blood. The receptors shown here come from a man in his 60s with active or convalescent COVID-19.

This clone was seen only once. This rearrangement joins TRBV2 to TRBJ1-2; 10 bases line up with TRBD1. The V segment lost 4 bases and the J segment 6 bases; nucleotides outside the gene matches: 11. The germline V gene encodes CDR1 SNHLY and CDR2 FYNNEI. The CDR3 contains 16 residues. DNA of the CDR3: TGTGCCAGCAGTGCTCAAACCAGGACAGGGGGAAATGGCTACACCTTC. It is translated as CASSAQTRTGGNGYTF.

In nucleotides, the CDR3 is TGCGCCAGCAGCATGGAGGGGACAGATAATTCACCCCTCCACTTT. Amino acids: CASSMEGTDNSPLHF. The J gene is TRBJ1-6, the V gene TRBV5-1; 7 positions agree with TRBD1. In germline, CDR1 is SGHRS, CDR2 YFSETQ. CDR3 size: 15 residues. J was trimmed by 5 bases and V by 4 bases; bases with no gene match: 6.